The source of this T cell receptor (beta chain) is a study of cytomegalovirus exposure and HLA in healthy donors. With 60 Vbeta and 13 Jbeta primers, the PCR was carried out. TCRdb's copy holds only in-frame clones and misses some; the assay was immunoSEQ multiplex PCR. The sample carries around 220,000 clones, 60% to 80% recorded once. The CDR3 loop spans 14 amino acids. Trimming cost V 0 bases and J 10 bases, with 15 bases left between them. Germline lookup yields CDR1 LGHNA and CDR2 YSLEER. This TCR derives from a man between 18 and 35 years old in good health and CMV-seronegative. V gene TRBV4-3 combines with J gene TRBJ1-1, with unresolved D. Source material: PBMCs. This CDR3 reads CASSQDLEGRGAFF. The CDR3 DNA reads TGCGCCAGCAGCCAAGATCTAGAAGGTCGAGGAGCTTTCTTT.